This T cell receptor beta chain was identified in a study of beta chain features in type 1 diabetes. General study results and limits: Researchers report that Type 1 diabetes patients had moderately but significantly shorter TCRB CDR3s across all four CD4+ subsets.

This clone has just a few counts. Antigen: not known. Since all of the isolated RNA was reverse transcribed, expressed TCRB transcripts were what got sequenced. This table comes from immunoSEQ multiplex PCR, and its TCRdb copy is limited to in-frame clones, with some not included. The repertoire has around 50,000 clones, roughly 45% of them found once; the top ten carry roughly 0.13%. Each of the sorted populations had a purity greater than 98%. The ends were cut back, 5 bases at V and 4 bases at J, with 16 bases in the middle. Germline CDR1 MDHEN, CDR2 SYDVKM. The CDR3 sequence is 15 residues long. Sequencing was performed on stem cell memory CD4+ T cells from blood. This receptor was identified in a man under 40 with type 1 diabetes. This sequence joins TRBV28 and TRBJ2-3; D might be TRBD1 (5 bases). CDR3 residues: CASSTTGRVSDTQYF. CDR3 coding DNA: TGTGCCAGCAGTACCACCGGCAGGGTATCAGATACGCAGTATTTT.